This T cell receptor (beta chain) was sequenced during a study of blood T cell repertoires in COVID-19. Study-wide background: PBMCs, B-cell-depleted T cells, or T cells provided the cDNA or gDNA that made up the material.

Original processing notes: Amplification of reference gene primers provided the estimated nucleated cell counts. Profiling relied on immunoSEQ multiplex PCR, and the TCRdb table lists in-frame clones only, not all of them. V, J and clone size are those of that table, while D and trimming were read from the DNA. The sample has roughly 150,000 clones, 89% seen once. The CDR3 consists of 14 residues. V lost 0 bases and J lost 6, with 11 bases in between. Germline V gene sequence: CDR1 SGHDN, CDR2 FVKESK. The TCR sequence derives from a man between 60 and 70 years old with acute or convalescent COVID-19. This rearrangement joins TRBV14 to TRBJ1-1; maybe TRBD1 (6 bases). What was sequenced was peripheral blood. The chain's CDR3 is CASSQDGQGSEAFF. The DNA for the CDR3 is TGTGCCAGCAGCCAAGATGGGCAGGGGTCTGAAGCTTTCTTT.